These 24 T cell receptor beta chains came from one sample sequenced in a study of T cells in Graves' hyperthyroidism and ophthalmopathy. Amplification targeted TCR beta CDR3 regions from RNA transcripts. First-round RT-PCR of the TCR CDR3 relied on the HTBI primer set. Each CDR3 protein is one row after TCRdb ran MiXCR on the multiplex PCR reads. The sample consists of some 270,000 distinct CDR3 sequences, approximately 12% of them appearing once. Sequencing input: blood. All receptors come from a woman in her twenties or thirties with Graves' hyperthyroidism that later progressed to Graves' ophthalmopathy.

The table lists this clonotype with many counts. The chain links TRBV28 to TRBJ1-1, with D perhaps matching TRBD1 (5 bases). The V end lost 8 bases, the J end lost 1 base, and 14 bases lay between the germline ends. From germline, CDR1 is MDHEN and CDR2 SYDVKM. This CDR3 contains 14 residues. CDR3 nucleotide sequence: TGTGCCAGCGAGACCGGGACGGCGAACACTGAAGCTTTCTTT. Residues: CASETGTANTEAFF.

This clonotype appeared many times. J is TRBJ2-7 and V is TRBV6-1; TRBD2 matches at 10 bases. Looked up from germline, CDR1 is MNHNS and CDR2 is SASEGT. The V and J ends lost 6 bases and 2 bases, in that order; junction bases with no gene match: 7. There are 15 residues in the CDR3. For the CDR3, the DNA is TGTGCCAGCAGCCAGGACGGGACTAGCGCCTACGAGCAGTACTTC. This codes for CASSQDGTSAYEQYF.

On this clonotype itself: Because the CDR3 is missing its conserved closing phenylalanine or tryptophan, this is likely a read error. V is TRBV5-1 and J is TRBJ2-7; TRBD1 matches 8 bases. The CDR3 is 14 residues long. Germline V lookup: CDR1 SGHRS, CDR2 YFSETQ. V shed 2 bases and J 4 bases; nucleotides not matched to a gene: 5. The CDR3, as DNA: TGCGCCAGCAGCTTTGAGACAGGGGTTTACGAGCAGTACCTC. Protein product: CASSFETGVYEQYL.

The chain joins TRBV6-2 or TRBV6-3 to TRBJ2-2; D is possibly TRBD2 (5 bases). V lost 6 bases and J lost 5, with 7 bases in between. The CDR3 has 12 amino acids. The germline gives CDR1 MNHEY, CDR2 SVGEGT. CDR3 coding DNA: TGTGCCAGCAGAGGCGGGACCGGGGAGCTGTTTTTT. It encodes CASRGGTGELFF.

Comments on this clonotype: A much larger clone differs by one base, so this may be a read error. The J gene is TRBJ2-7, the V gene TRBV5-1, with TRBD2 matching 7 bases. Looked up from germline, CDR1 is SGHRS and CDR2 is YFSETQ. Germline trimming cut 0 bases from V and 5 bases from J; bases unmatched to any gene: 8. The CDR3 runs to 15 residues. DNA for the CDR3: TGCGCCAGCAGCTTGGAAGGCGGGAGTCACCACGAGCAGTACTTC. This sequence encodes CASSLEGGSHHEQYF.

V gene TRBV3-1 combines with J gene TRBJ1-1; possibly TRBD1 for D (6 bases). The V gene's germline CDR1 is LGHDT and CDR2 YNNKEL (reference sequence). There are 13 residues in the CDR3. V was shortened by 8 bases and J by 3 bases, with 13 bases between the two germline ends. For the CDR3, the DNA is TGTGCCAGCCAGGACCAGGGGCACACTGAAGCTTTCTTT. It translates to CASQDQGHTEAFF. The entire variable domain, with the rest obtained from reference TRBV3-1 and TRBJ1-1, is as follows: DTAVSQTPKYLVTQMGNDKSIKCEQNLGHDTMYWYKQDSKKFLKIMFSYNNKELIINETVPNRFSPKSPDKAHLNLHINSLELGDSAVYFCASQDQGHTEAFFGQGTRLTVV.

This clonotype appeared many times. This rearrangement joins TRBV27 to TRBJ2-7; possible D gene TRBD1, 6 bases. The CDR3 has 15 residues. V lost 4 bases and J 3 bases, leaving 16 bases between the germline ends. The V gene's germline CDR1 is MNHEY and CDR2 SMNVEV (reference sequence). CDR3 bases: TGTGCCAGCAGTTCCCCACAGGGTGGTGGCTACGAGCAGTACTTC. Protein product: CASSSPQGGGYEQYF.

This clonotype has a count of ten or more. This chain links TRBV10-3 with TRBJ2-1; TRBD1 agrees at 9 bases. CDR3 length: 14 residues. From germline, CDR1 is ENHRY and CDR2 SYGVKD. The ends lost 10 bases at V and 9 bases at J; junction bases unmatched: 13. The CDR3 bases are TGTGCCACCACCACAGGGGGCCGGCTCGGTGAGCAGTTCTTC. This encodes CATTTGGRLGEQFF.

This clonotype was detected many times. The V call is TRBV2, the J call TRBJ2-7; a possible D gene is TRBD2 (5 bases). V gave up 0 bases and J gave up 3 bases, with 12 bases separating them. Germline V gives CDR1 SNHLY, CDR2 FYNNEI. The CDR3 is 15 residues long. CDR3 residues: CASSEAPGERYEQYF. The CDR3 region has the DNA TGTGCCAGCAGTGAAGCCCCTGGGGAGCGCTACGAGCAGTACTTC.

This clonotype has only a few counts. The DNA of the CDR3 is TGCGCCAGCAGCCAACGGGACAGGGGGCTATCTACTGAAGCTTTCTTT. Encoded protein: CASSQRDRGLSTEAFF. This chain joins TRBV4-3 and TRBJ1-1; 12 bases fit TRBD1. From germline, CDR1 is LGHNA and CDR2 YSLEER. This CDR3 spans 16 amino acids. J lost 5 bases, V lost 2 bases, and 6 bases had no gene match.

As concerns this clonotype: This could be a read error, since a much larger clone is one nucleotide away. This chain links TRBV6-1 with TRBJ2-7, with TRBD1 identical over 9 bases. Germline CDR1 is MNHNS and CDR2 is SASEGT. This CDR3 is built from 14 residues. J was trimmed by 9 bases and V by 6 bases; bases with no gene match: 12. The CDR3 reads CASRGGTGKHGQYF. CDR3 coding DNA: TGTGCCAGCAGAGGGGGGACAGGGAAACACGGGCAGTACTTC.

About this clonotype: This may arise from a read error, as a much more abundant clone is one base away. The chain combines TRBV19 with TRBJ2-2, with a weak D call TRBD2 (5 bases). Per the germline V gene, CDR1 is LNHDA and CDR2 is SQIVND (reference sequence). The CDR3 contains 14 residues. The CDR3 bases are TGTGCCAGTAGTATTGGGCACAACACCGGGGAGCGGTTTTTT. The encoded protein is CASSIGHNTGERFF.

This clonotype was observed at least ten times. This sequence joins TRBV4-1 and TRBJ2-7; 10 bases match TRBD2. The junction had 10 bases not matched to a gene; V was cut back by 1 base and J by 4 bases. The CDR3 is 17 amino acids. CDR1 is MGHRA, CDR2 YSYEKL, per germline. The CDR3 loop is CASSQAWPSGRNYEQYF. The CDR3 DNA follows: TGCGCCAGCAGCCAAGCTTGGCCTAGCGGGAGAAATTACGAGCAGTACTTC.

In this sample, this clonotype turned up a few times. The chain is built from TRBV6-6 and TRBJ2-2, with D hard to call. This CDR3 spans 15 amino acids. Germline values: CDR1 MNHNY, CDR2 SVGAGI (reference sequence). V lost 0 bases and J lost 6, with 11 bases in between. The DNA for the CDR3 is TGTGCCAGCAGTTACTCGGACCCCACGCCCGGGGAGCTGTTTTTT. It translates to CASSYSDPTPGELFF.

Ten or more counts support this clonotype. J is TRBJ2-5 and V is TRBV7-2; 9 bases agree with TRBD1. Germline V gene data show CDR1 as SGHTA and CDR2 as FQGNSA. The length of the CDR3 is 15 residues. The V segment lost 5 bases and the J segment 5 bases; nucleotides outside the gene matches: 9. CDR3 DNA: TGTGCCAGCAGCCAAGGGACAGGGAAGGGGGAGACCCAGTACTTC. It specifies CASSQGTGKGETQYF.

Ten or more counts support this clonotype. The chain recombines TRBV13 with TRBJ1-2, with TRBD1 identical over 7 bases. The J segment lost 8 bases and the V segment lost 5 bases, leaving 11 bases of the junction unmatched. Germline assignment: CDR1 PRHDT and CDR2 FYEKMQ (reference sequence). The CDR3 extends over 14 amino acids. CDR3 in amino acids: CASSERQGFRGYTF. For the CDR3, the DNA is TGTGCCAGCAGCGAAAGACAGGGCTTCCGGGGCTACACCTTC.

The rearrangement links TRBV4-1 to TRBJ1-1; the match to TRBD1 covers 7 bases. Germline values: CDR1 MGHRA, CDR2 YSYEKL. With V trimmed by 5 bases and J by 0 bases, 6 bases remained unmatched. This CDR3 is 15 amino acids long. The CDR3: CASSSRTGMNTEAFF. The DNA for the CDR3 is TGCGCCAGCAGCTCTCGGACAGGCATGAACACTGAAGCTTTCTTT.

This clonotype was counted ten times or more. This sequence joins TRBV7-2 and TRBJ1-4, with D unresolved. Germline V gene lookup returns CDR1 SGHTA and CDR2 FQGNSA. CDR3 length equals 13 residues. V lost 5 bases and J 8 bases, leaving 12 bases between the germline ends. Here the CDR3 reads CASSVRPAEKLFF. DNA of the CDR3: TGTGCCAGCAGCGTACGACCAGCAGAAAAACTGTTTTTT. Full variable domain (remainder filled in from reference TRBV7-2 and TRBJ1-4): GAGVSQSPSNKVTEKGKDVELRCDPISGHTALYWYRQSLGQGLEFLIYFQGNSAPDKSGLPSDRFSAERTGGSVSTLTIQRTQQEDSAVYLCASSVRPAEKLFFGSGTQLSVL.

This clonotype has a handful of counts. The chain combines TRBV5-1 with TRBJ1-1; a weak D match, TRBD1 (5 bases). CDR3 size: 14 residues. V lost 4 bases to trimming and J lost 9 bases, with 19 bases between them. Germline V lookup: CDR1 SGHRS, CDR2 YFSETQ. The CDR3 sequence: CASSPSGGGTKAFF. The CDR3, as DNA: TGCGCCAGCAGCCCCTCCGGGGGGGGGACTAAAGCTTTCTTT.

The rearrangement joins TRBV30 to TRBJ1-5; 7 nucleotides align to TRBD1. V lost 2 bases and J lost 3; bases outside the gene matches: 10. This CDR3 is 16 amino acids long. Germline V gene data show CDR1 as GTSNPN and CDR2 as SVGIG (reference sequence). CDR3 in amino acids: CAWSPREGAVNQPQHF. CDR3 nucleotide sequence: TGTGCCTGGAGTCCACGGGAGGGGGCCGTCAATCAGCCCCAGCATTTT.

This clonotype was seen only a few times. This rearrangement joins TRBV25-1 to TRBJ1-2, with D hard to call. Germline loops: CDR1 MGHDK, CDR2 SYGVNS. This CDR3 comprises 15 residues. Deletions cut 3 bases from V and 4 bases from J, with 15 bases between. In DNA form, the CDR3 reads TGTGCCAGCAGTGATATACTGGGTGATGGCTATGGCTACACCTTC. Its translation: CASSDILGDGYGYTF.

At least ten counts were recorded for this clonotype. This chain uses TRBV28 with TRBJ2-5; D is uncertain. The germline V gene has CDR1 MDHEN and CDR2 SYDVKM. The CDR3 contains 16 residues. The V end was cut by 6 bases, the J end by 5 bases, with 22 bases between. The CDR3 protein is CASSTQLGPQPETQYF. The CDR3 nucleotides are TGTGCCAGCAGCACACAACTCGGACCCCAACCGGAGACCCAGTACTTC.

This clonotype is a singleton in its sample. This chain links TRBV10-3 with TRBJ1-2, with 7 bases fitting TRBD1. The CDR3 length is 15 residues. The V and J ends lost 6 bases and 6 bases, in that order; junction bases with no gene match: 13. Germline CDR1 ENHRY, CDR2 SYGVKD. CDR3 amino acids: CAISPRTGREDGYTF. The CDR3 bases are TGTGCCATCAGCCCGCGGACAGGTAGGGAAGATGGCTACACCTTC.

With respect to this clonotype: This may be a read error: a much more frequent sequence differs by one nucleotide. This rearrangement joins TRBV24-1 to TRBJ1-5; perhaps TRBD1 as D (6 bases). The germline V gene encodes CDR1 KGHDR and CDR2 SFDVKD. The CDR3 extends over 17 amino acids. V lost 3 bases and J lost 7, with 21 bases in between. The CDR3 loop reads CATSDGTGTELNQPQHF. CDR3 nucleotide sequence: TGTGCCACCAGTGATGGTACAGGGACCGAGCTCAACCAGCCCCAGCATTTT.